A single sample is the source of the 6 T cell receptor beta chains below, sequenced in a study of blood T cell repertoires in COVID-19. The table came from immunoSEQ multiplex PCR; TCRdb's copy has only in-frame clones and leaves some out. The data show 260,000 or so clones, approximately 83% seen once. Sequenced material: PBMCs or T cells enriched from blood (not recorded which). The origin of the receptors is a woman between 35 and 50 years old who had been exposed to COVID-19.

V usage is TRBV4-2 and J usage is TRBJ2-7, with 8 positions matching TRBD1. CDR1 and CDR2 (germline): LGHNA, YNFKEQ. The CDR3 loop spans 16 amino acids. V was clipped by 0 bases and J by 2 bases; unmatched bases: 6. This CDR3 is CASSQELQGGPYEQYF. The CDR3 nucleotides read TGTGCCAGCAGCCAAGAACTACAGGGGGGTCCCTACGAGCAGTACTTC.

The chain links TRBV9 to TRBJ1-2; 9 nucleotides align to TRBD1. The CDR3 is made up of 14 amino acids. CDR1 is SGDLS and CDR2 is YYNGEE in the germline V gene. J lost 3 bases, V lost 3 bases, and 3 bases had no gene match. CDR3 region: CASSAGQGDYGYTF. Written as DNA, the CDR3 is TGTGCCAGCAGCGCGGGACAGGGAGACTATGGCTACACCTTC.

The chain has TRBV19 and TRBJ1-1; no reliable D call. Germline CDR1 and CDR2: LNHDA and SQIVND (reference sequence). The CDR3 runs to 12 residues. V was clipped by 7 bases and J by 3 bases, with 9 bases between them. CDR3: CASKRGYTEAFF. CDR3 sequence (DNA): TGTGCCAGTAAACGAGGTTACACTGAAGCTTTCTTT. Full variable domain (remainder filled in from reference TRBV19 and TRBJ1-1): DGGITQSPKYLFRKEGQNVTLSCEQNLNHDAMYWYRQDPGQGLRLIYYSQIVNDFQKGDIAEGYSVSREKKESFPLTVTSAQKNPTAFYLCASKRGYTEAFFGQGTRLTVV.

The chain employs TRBV21-1 and TRBJ2-7; the listed D gene, TRBD1, was not tested against the DNA. TRBV21-1 is designated a pseudogene. The CDR3 extends over 14 amino acids. CDR3 region: CASSKDRGGYEQYF. CDR3 bases: TGTGCCAGCAGCAAAGACAGGGGGGGGTACGAGCAGTACTTC.

This sequence joins TRBV5-1 and TRBJ1-4; D uncertain. Trimming left V 0 bases short and J 6 bases short, with 6 bases between. The CDR3 sequence is 13 residues long. Germline V CDR1 and CDR2: SGHRS, YFSETQ. For the CDR3, the DNA is TGCGCCAGCAGCTTGGGGCCAGATGAAAAACTGTTTTTT. The encoded protein is CASSLGPDEKLFF.

V usage is TRBV4-2 and J usage is TRBJ2-3; D is perhaps TRBD2 (5 bases). There are 15 residues in the CDR3. Trimming took off 6 bases at V and 4 bases at J, with 17 bases between the two ends. Germline CDR1 LGHNA, CDR2 YNFKEQ. CDR3 amino acids: CASRLTLAKSDTQYF. CDR3 nucleotides: TGTGCCAGCAGGTTGACCCTAGCAAAATCAGATACGCAGTATTTT.